This entry concerns a single TCR beta chain. The junction shows a germline mismatch at one end, possibly a read error. The data are from a study of human T cells and chemical hapten exposure. As for the study in general: Patch tests applied 0.01% DPC to the upper back, read at 6 days.

Described time point: patch test 1, 2 weeks after DPC sensitization. Indicated treatment: therapeutic diphenylcyclopropenone sensitization with weekly scalp DPC. The CDR3 runs to 15 residues. CDR1 and CDR2 (germline): SSHAT, FNYEAQ (reference sequence). TCRdb called the RACE reads again in MiXCR, with one record for every CDR3 protein. The repertoire holds 65,000 to 85,000 distinct CDR3 sequences, with approximately 12% as singletons. This material consisted of whole blood, taken in connection with sensitization to the hapten diphenylcyclopropenone (DPC). This TCR was sampled from a woman in her sixties with alopecia areata. Some clones in this sample may be carry-over from other donors' samples. The chain joins TRBV7-7 to TRBJ2-1, with D possibly TRBD1 on 5 matching bases. The CDR3 nucleotides are TGTGCTAGCAGCCCACAGGAGACCTCCTACAATGAGCAGTTCTTC. It codes for CASSPQETSYNEQFF.